Sequencing of this T cell receptor beta chain was carried out in a study of early T cells in non-severe SARS-CoV-2 infection. One entry per CDR3 protein, called by TCRdb with MiXCR from the 5' RACE reads. The profile covers around 61,000 distinct CDR3 sequences, with less than 15% appearing a single time and approximately 4% taken by the ten largest. This clonotype has more than one count but fewer than ten. Its antigen is not known. This CDR3 comprises 15 residues. With 4 bases clipped from V and 4 bases from J, the junction kept 5 bases outside the gene matches. CDR1 is SGHRS and CDR2 is YFSETQ in the germline V gene. The study, taken as a whole, reports: In VDJdb matching, anti-spike CD8 responses were favored while private and CD4 specificities went missing.

The V gene is TRBV5-1, the J gene TRBJ2-1, with 10 bases that match TRBD2. Specimen: whole blood, collected at baseline. This clonotype was sampled from an adult who was a healthcare worker with PCR-confirmed SARS-CoV-2 infection or an uninfected control (not recorded which). In DNA form, the CDR3 reads TGCGCCAGCAGCCGTCTAGCGGGGGTATACAATGAGCAGTTCTTC. This encodes CASSRLAGVYNEQFF.